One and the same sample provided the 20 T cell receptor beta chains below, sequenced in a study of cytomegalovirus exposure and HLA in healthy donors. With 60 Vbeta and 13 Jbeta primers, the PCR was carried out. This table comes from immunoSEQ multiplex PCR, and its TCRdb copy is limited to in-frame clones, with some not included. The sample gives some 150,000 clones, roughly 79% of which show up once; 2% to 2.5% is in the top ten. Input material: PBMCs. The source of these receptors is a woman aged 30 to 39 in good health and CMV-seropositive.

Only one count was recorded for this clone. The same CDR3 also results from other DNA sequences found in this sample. For the CDR3, the DNA is TGCGCCAGCAGCCACCCTTTTAGACAGGGTCGGAACACTGAAGCTTTCTTT. Its translation is CASSHPFRQGRNTEAFF. This sequence joins TRBV4-1 and TRBJ1-1; 7 nucleotides line up with TRBD1. Germline CDR1 and CDR2: MGHRA and YSYEKL. J gave up 1 base and V 3 bases, and 11 bases lay outside the gene matches. The CDR3 contains 17 residues.

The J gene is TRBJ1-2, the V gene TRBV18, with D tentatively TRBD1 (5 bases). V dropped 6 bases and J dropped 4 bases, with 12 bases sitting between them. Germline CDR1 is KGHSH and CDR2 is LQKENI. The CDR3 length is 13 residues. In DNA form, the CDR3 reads TGTGCCAGCTCTCCTCCCGACAGCTATGGCTACACCTTC. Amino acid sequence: CASSPPDSYGYTF.

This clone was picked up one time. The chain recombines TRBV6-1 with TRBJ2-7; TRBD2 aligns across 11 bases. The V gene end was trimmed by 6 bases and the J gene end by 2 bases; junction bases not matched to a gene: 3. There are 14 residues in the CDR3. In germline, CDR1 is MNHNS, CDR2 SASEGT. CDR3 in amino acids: CASRLAGATYEQYF. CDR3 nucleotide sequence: TGTGCCAGCAGACTAGCGGGGGCCACCTACGAGCAGTACTTC.

The CDR3 bases are TGTGCCAGTAGGGGGTTGTGGCAGGGGGTCGATGAGCAGTTCTTC. Translated, it gives CASRGLWQGVDEQFF. The chain has TRBV19 and TRBJ2-1, with 7 nucleotides matching TRBD1. Germline assignment: CDR1 LNHDA and CDR2 SQIVND (reference sequence). The CDR3 loop spans 15 amino acids. Trimming removed 6 bases from V and 8 bases from J; junction bases left unmatched: 13.

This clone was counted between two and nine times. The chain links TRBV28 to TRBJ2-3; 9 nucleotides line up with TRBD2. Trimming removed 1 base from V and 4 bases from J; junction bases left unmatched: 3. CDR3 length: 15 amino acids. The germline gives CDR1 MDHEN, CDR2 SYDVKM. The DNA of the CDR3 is TGTGCCAGCAGTTTATCGCGGGGGGGCGCAGATACGCAGTATTTT. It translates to CASSLSRGGADTQYF.

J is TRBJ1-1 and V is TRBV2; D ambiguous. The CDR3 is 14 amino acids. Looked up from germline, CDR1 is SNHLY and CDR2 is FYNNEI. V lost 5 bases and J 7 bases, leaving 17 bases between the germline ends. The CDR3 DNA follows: TGTGCCAGCAGTCCCGCGACAAGTTGGGTTGAAGCTTTCTTT. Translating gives CASSPATSWVEAFF.

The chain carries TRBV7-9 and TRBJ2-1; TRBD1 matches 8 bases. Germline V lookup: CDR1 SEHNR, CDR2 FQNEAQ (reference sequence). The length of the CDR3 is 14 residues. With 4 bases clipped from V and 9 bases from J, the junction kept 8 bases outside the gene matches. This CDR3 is CASSSHGDRGEQFF. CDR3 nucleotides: TGTGCCAGCAGCTCCCACGGAGACAGGGGTGAGCAGTTCTTC.

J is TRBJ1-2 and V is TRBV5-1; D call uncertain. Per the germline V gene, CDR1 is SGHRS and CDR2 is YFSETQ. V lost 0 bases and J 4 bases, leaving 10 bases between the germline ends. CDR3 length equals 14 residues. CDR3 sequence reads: CASSLDTSPYGYTF. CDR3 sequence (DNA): TGCGCCAGCAGCTTGGACACCTCCCCCTATGGCTACACCTTC.

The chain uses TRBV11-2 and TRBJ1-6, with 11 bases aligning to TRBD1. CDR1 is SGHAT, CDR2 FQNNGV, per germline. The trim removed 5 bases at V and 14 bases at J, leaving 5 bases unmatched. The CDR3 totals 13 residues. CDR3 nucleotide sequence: TGTGCCAGCAGCGTGGGACAGGGGGTCACCCTCCACTTT. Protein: CASSVGQGVTLHF.

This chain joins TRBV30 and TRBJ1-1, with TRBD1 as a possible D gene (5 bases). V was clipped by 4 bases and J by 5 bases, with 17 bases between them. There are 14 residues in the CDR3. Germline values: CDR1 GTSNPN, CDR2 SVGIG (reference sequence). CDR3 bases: TGTGCCTGGACGGTCCTAATGGGGCCGACTGAAGCTTTCTTT. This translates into CAWTVLMGPTEAFF. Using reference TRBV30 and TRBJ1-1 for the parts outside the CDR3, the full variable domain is SQTIHQWPATLVQPVGSPLSLECTVEGTSNPNLYWYRQAAGRGLQLLFYSVGIGQISSEVPQNLSASRPQDRQFILSSKKLLLSDSGFYLCAWTVLMGPTEAFFGQGTRLTVV.

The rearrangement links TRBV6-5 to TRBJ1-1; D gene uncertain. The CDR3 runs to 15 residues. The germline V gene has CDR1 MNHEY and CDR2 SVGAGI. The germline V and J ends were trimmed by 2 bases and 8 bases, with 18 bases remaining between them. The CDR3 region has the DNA TGTGCCAGCAGTTACCTCCCGAATTACAGCACGGAAGCTTTCTTT. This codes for CASSYLPNYSTEAFF.

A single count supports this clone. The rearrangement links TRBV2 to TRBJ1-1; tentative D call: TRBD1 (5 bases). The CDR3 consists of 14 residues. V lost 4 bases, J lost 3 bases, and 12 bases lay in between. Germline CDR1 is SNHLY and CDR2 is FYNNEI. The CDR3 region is CASSVQVGDTEAFF. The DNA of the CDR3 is TGTGCCAGCAGTGTACAGGTTGGCGACACTGAAGCTTTCTTT.

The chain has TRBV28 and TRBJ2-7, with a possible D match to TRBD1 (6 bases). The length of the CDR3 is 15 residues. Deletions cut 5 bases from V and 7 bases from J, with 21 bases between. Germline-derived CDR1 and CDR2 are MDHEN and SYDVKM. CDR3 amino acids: CASSPPGQRLGEQYF. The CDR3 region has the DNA TGTGCCAGCAGTCCCCCGGGACAACGATTGGGGGAGCAGTACTTC.

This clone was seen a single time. CDR3 residues: CASSFGHGETQYF. In nucleotides, the CDR3 is TGTGCCAGCAGTTTCGGCCACGGGGAGACCCAGTACTTC. The gene calls are TRBV7-2 and TRBJ2-5; D not certain. This CDR3 has 13 amino acids. Trimming removed 6 bases from V and 5 bases from J, with 13 bases in between. CDR1 and CDR2 from the germline V gene are SGHTA and FQGNSA.

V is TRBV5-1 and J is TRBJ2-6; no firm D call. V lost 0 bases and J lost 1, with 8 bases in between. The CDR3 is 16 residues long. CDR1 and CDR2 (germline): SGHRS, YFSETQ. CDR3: CASSLAQISGANVLTF. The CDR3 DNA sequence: TGCGCCAGCAGCTTGGCCCAGATATCTGGGGCCAACGTCCTGACTTTC. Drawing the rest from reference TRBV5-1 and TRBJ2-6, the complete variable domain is KAGVTQTPRYLIKTRGQQVTLSCSPISGHRSVSWYQQTPGQGLQFLFEYFSETQRNKGNFPGRFSGRQFSNSRSEMNVSTLELGDSALYLCASSLAQISGANVLTFGAGSRLTVL.

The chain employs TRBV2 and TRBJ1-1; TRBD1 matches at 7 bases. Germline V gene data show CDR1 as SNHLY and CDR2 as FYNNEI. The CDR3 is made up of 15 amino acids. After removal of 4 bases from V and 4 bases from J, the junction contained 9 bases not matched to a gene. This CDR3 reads CASSASTTGTTEAFF. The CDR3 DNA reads TGTGCCAGCAGTGCAAGCACGACAGGGACCACTGAAGCTTTCTTT.

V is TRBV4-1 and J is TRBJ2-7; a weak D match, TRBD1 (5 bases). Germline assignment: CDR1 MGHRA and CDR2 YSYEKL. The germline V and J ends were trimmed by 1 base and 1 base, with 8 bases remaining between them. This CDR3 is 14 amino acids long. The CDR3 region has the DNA TGCGCCAGCAGCCAAGTTCAGGGTTCCTACGAGCAGTACTTC. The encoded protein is CASSQVQGSYEQYF.

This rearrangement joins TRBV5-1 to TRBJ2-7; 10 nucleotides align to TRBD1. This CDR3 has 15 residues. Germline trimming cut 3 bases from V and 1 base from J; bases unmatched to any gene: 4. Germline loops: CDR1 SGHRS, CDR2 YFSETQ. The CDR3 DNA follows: TGCGCCAGCAGCTCCCGGGACAGGGGATCCTACGAGCAGTACTTC. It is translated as CASSSRDRGSYEQYF.

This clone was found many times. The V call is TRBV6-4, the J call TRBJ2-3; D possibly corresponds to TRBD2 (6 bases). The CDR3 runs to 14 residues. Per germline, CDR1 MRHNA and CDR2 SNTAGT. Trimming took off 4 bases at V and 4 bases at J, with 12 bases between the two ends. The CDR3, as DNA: TGTGCCAGCAGTGTAACGGGAGAGGCAGATACGCAGTATTTT. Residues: CASSVTGEADTQYF.

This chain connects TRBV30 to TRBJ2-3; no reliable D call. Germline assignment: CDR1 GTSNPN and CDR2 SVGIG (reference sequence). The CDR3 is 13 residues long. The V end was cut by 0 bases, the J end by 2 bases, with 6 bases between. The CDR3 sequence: CAWSVEYTDTQYF. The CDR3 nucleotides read TGTGCCTGGAGTGTAGAGTACACAGATACGCAGTATTTT.